Listed below are T cell receptor beta chains from one sample, sequenced in a study of shared clonotypes between healthy human individuals. Assay: immunoSEQ multiplex PCR; the TCRdb copy retains only in-frame clones and omits some. The data show about 1.1 million clones, about four fifths seen once. The sequencing input was memory CD4+ T cells from PBMCs. The receptor set was obtained from a man aged 18 to 30 in good health. Some clones in this sample may be carry-over from other donors' samples. Both conserved end residues are trimmed from each CDR3. Fields, in order: clone size, V gene, D gene, J gene, CDR3 protein. A D gene is named only where the DNA matches it firmly. Clone size is not always given. Where it is, it says once, few, many or a class for expanded clones.

>NA|TRBV19|NA|TRBJ1-1
ASMLRGNTEAF
>NA|TRBV29-1|NA|TRBJ1-2
SVPTPARAGYT
>NA|TRBV7-9|NA|TRBJ2-7
ASSFSVKGQQY
>NA|TRBV18|NA|TRBJ1-1
ASSPKTDLLNTEAF
>NA|TRBV30|TRBD1|TRBJ1-2
AWSWDRANGYT
>NA|TRBV5-1|NA|TRBJ1-1
ASSPSGRPSGGNTEAF
>NA|TRBV19|NA|TRBJ2-5
ASSPRVAGKGVKETQY
>once|TRBV9|NA|TRBJ1-4
ASSVGTAGGEKLF
>NA|TRBV6-5|NA|TRBJ1-5
ASSPNSNQPQH
>NA|TRBV2|NA|TRBJ1-4
ASSDRALGEKLF
>once|TRBV2|NA|TRBJ2-7
ASSVHQGGAGLGEQY
>once|TRBV19|NA|TRBJ1-2
ASSIVGAMNYGYT
>NA|TRBV10-3|NA|TRBJ2-3
ATSSRTDTQY
>NA|TRBV27|TRBD2|TRBJ2-7
ASRRASGISYEQY
>NA|TRBV10-3|NA|TRBJ1-4
AIRAGSGEKLF
>NA|TRBV5-1|NA|TRBJ2-7
ASSFEGAAYEQY
>NA|TRBV5-3|TRBD2|TRBJ2-1
ARSTWTSGTPNEQF
>NA|TRBV7-8|NA|TRBJ2-7
ASSQSEVRPSS
>few|TRBV28|NA|TRBJ1-1
ASWAQRNTEAF
>NA|TRBV2|NA|TRBJ2-7
ASSEAVALGFSYYEQY
>NA|TRBV6-5|NA|TRBJ2-3
ASSTVGVADTQY
>NA|TRBV7-9|TRBD1|TRBJ2-1
ASRRDREARWEQF
>NA|TRBV6-5|TRBD1|TRBJ1-5
ASSYSGQGNQPQH
>NA|TRBV6-1|TRBD1|TRBJ1-2
ASMTGGNYGYT
>NA|TRBV7-6|NA|TRBJ1-1
ASSSTTRNTEAF
>NA|TRBV14|NA|TRBJ2-7
ASSLPNSYEQY
>NA|TRBV9|NA|TRBJ1-2
ASSVALGHGYT
>NA|TRBV7-9|TRBD1|TRBJ1-2
ASSFGDDRGFGYT
>few|TRBV28|TRBD1|TRBJ1-4
ASNGGDRGREKLF
>NA|TRBV5-1|TRBD2|TRBJ2-1
ASSLVAGGYNEQF
>NA|TRBV6-1|NA|TRBJ1-5
ASSFSGEDNQPQH
>NA|TRBV5-4|NA|TRBJ1-2
ASRWAGEGNYGYT
>NA|TRBV30|TRBD2|TRBJ2-1
AWGGPGLAGRNEQF
>NA|TRBV7-2|NA|TRBJ2-1
ASSLVAAEQF
>NA|TRBV30|NA|TRBJ1-1
AWREPSRTEAF
>once|TRBV5-5|NA|TRBJ1-3
ASSLVPSDSGNTIY
>NA|TRBV27|TRBD2|TRBJ2-1
ASSLRLAGARYNEQF
>NA|TRBV2|NA|TRBJ2-7
ASGSYYEQY
>few|TRBV5-1|TRBD2|TRBJ2-5
ASSYGLAGEETQY
>NA|TRBV4-2|NA|TRBJ2-5
ASSQELAEETQY
>NA|TRBV7-9|NA|TRBJ2-5
ASSLFSIQETQY
>few|TRBV11-2|NA|TRBJ2-3
ASSSYRLASEADTQY
>NA|TRBV6-5|TRBD1|TRBJ2-3
ASSYYGQGVTDTQY
>NA|TRBV7-9|NA|TRBJ1-2
ASHGGPNYGYT
>NA|TRBV28|NA|TRBJ1-2
ASSSLDPVGYT
>few|TRBV4-1|NA|TRBJ2-1
ASRGAAYNEQF
>NA|TRBV5-1|NA|TRBJ2-6
ASRGVSRGANVLT
>NA|TRBV4-1|NA|TRBJ1-4
ASSPLGRDGYEKLF